This entry lists 3 T cell receptor beta chains sequenced from one sample in a study of CXCR3-negative and CXCR3-positive naive CD8 T cells. Their recognized antigens are unknown. Overall study findings and caveats: Relative to CXCR3-negative naive cells, CXCR3-positive naive cells had more hydrophobic TRB CDR3s.

Through 5' RACE with UMI labels, the TRB cDNA libraries were prepared. One entry per CDR3 protein, without DNA, is what TCRdb gives after re-calling the 5' RACE reads. In all, the sample yields approximately 90,000 distinct CDR3 sequences. The sequenced sample consisted of naive CXCR3+ CD8+ T cells from blood. Documented subset: CD45RO-CCR7+CD27+CD95- naive CD8+ T cells expressing CXCR3 (TNR3+). The source of these receptors is a human donor in good health. Some clones in this sample may be carry-over from other donors' samples.

The V gene is TRBV29-1, the J gene TRBJ1-4; TCRdb's D call of TRBD1 is untestable without DNA. This CDR3 comprises 15 residues. The germline V gene encodes CDR1 SQVTM and CDR2 ANQGSEA. This chain's CDR3 is CSVEDRRGAGEKLFF.

The J gene is TRBJ2-7, the V gene TRBV29-1; TCRdb reports TRBD2, a call that lacks DNA to check it against. Germline CDR1 reads SQVTM; CDR2 reads ANQGSEA. The CDR3 runs 13 residues. The CDR3 protein is CSVEGRASYEQYF.

The rearrangement joins TRBV7-2 to TRBJ2-1; TCRdb designates TRBD2, a call that cannot be tested without DNA. This CDR3 is built from 18 residues. Germline CDR1 reads SGHTA; CDR2 reads FQGNSA. The CDR3 loop is CASTLVAGAYGSYNEQFF.